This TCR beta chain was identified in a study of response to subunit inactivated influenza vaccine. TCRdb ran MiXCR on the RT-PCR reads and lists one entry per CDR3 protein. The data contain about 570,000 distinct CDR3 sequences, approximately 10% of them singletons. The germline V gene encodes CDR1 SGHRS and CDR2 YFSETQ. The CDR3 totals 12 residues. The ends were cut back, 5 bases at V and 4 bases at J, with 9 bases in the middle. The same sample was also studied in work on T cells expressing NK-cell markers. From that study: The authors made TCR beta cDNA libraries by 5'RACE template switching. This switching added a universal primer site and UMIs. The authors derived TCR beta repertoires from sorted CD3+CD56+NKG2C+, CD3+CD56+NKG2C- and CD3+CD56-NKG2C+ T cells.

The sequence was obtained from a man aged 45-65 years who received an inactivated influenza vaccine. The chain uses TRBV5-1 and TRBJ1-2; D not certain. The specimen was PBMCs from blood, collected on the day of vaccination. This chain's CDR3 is CASRTDSYGYTF. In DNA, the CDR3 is TGCGCCAGCAGAACAGATTCCTATGGCTACACCTTC. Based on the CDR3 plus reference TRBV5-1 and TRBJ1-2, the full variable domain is KAGVTQTPRYLIKTRGQQVTLSCSPISGHRSVSWYQQTPGQGLQFLFEYFSETQRNKGNFPGRFSGRQFSNSRSEMNVSTLELGDSALYLCASRTDSYGYTFGSGTRLTVV.